This T cell receptor beta chain was sequenced during a study of T cells expressing NK-cell markers. Notes on the study in general: The same clonotypes also predominated in the CD3+CD56-NKG2C+ fraction of several donors. No clear determination of HCMV specificity was made for expanded NKG2C+ T cell clones.

With respect to this clonotype: Its antigen is as yet unknown.

This CDR3 spans 16 amino acids. Germline-derived CDR1 and CDR2 are DFQATT and SNEGSKA (reference sequence). Reanalyzing the 5' RACE reads, TCRdb keeps one entry per CDR3 protein, without DNA. The listing contains under 500,000 distinct CDR3 sequences. The source of this sequence is a woman between 18 and 69 years old in good health. The chain joins TRBV20-1 to TRBJ2-1. The sequencing input was blood T cells: a sorted CD56 or NKG2C T cell subset, CD4+ or CD8+ T cells, or bulk PBMC T cells (not recorded which). CDR3 in amino acids: CSARVLLAGSYNEQFF.